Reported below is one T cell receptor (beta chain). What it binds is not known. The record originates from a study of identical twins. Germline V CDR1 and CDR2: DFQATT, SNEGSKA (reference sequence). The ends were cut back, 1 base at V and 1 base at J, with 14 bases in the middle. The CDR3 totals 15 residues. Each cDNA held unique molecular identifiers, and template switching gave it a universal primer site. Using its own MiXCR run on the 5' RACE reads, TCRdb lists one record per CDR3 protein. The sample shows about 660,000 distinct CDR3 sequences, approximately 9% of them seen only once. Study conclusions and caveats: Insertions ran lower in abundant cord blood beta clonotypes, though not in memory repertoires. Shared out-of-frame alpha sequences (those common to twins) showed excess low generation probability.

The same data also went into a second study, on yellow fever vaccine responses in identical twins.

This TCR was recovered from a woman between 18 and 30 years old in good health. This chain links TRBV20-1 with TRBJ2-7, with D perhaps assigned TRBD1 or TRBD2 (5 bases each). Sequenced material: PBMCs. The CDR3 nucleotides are TGCAGTGCTAGAGGGGCCGGGGACCCATCCTACGAGCAGTACTTC. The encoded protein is CSARGAGDPSYEQYF.